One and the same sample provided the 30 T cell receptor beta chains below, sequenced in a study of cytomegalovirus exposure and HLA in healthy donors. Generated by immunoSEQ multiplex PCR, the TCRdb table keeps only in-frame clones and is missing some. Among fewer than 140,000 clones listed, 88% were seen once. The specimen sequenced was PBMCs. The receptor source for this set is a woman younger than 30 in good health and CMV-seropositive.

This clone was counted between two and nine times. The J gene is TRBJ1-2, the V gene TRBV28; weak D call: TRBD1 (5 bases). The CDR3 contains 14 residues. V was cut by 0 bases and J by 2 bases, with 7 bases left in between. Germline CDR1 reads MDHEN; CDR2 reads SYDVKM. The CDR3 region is CASSLWGPNYGYTF. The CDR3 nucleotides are TGTGCCAGCAGTTTATGGGGGCCGAACTATGGCTACACCTTC.

The CDR3: CASISFGQGGEQYF. CDR3 DNA: TGTGCCAGCATCAGCTTCGGACAGGGTGGGGAGCAGTACTTC. The V call is TRBV28, the J call TRBJ2-7; 8 bases are a match to TRBD1. The junction had 12 bases not matched to a gene; V was cut back by 7 bases and J by 7 bases. The length of the CDR3 is 14 residues. Germline V CDR1 and CDR2: MDHEN, SYDVKM.

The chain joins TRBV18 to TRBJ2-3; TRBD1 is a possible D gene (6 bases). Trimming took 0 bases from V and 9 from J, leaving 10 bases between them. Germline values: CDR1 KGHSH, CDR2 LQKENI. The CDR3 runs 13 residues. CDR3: CASSPPSQGTQYF. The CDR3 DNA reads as TGTGCCAGCTCACCACCTAGTCAGGGGACGCAGTATTTT. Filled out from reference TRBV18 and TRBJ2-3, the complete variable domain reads NAGVMQNPRHLVRRRGQEARLRCSPMKGHSHVYWYRQLPEEGLKFMVYLQKENIIDESGMPKERFSAEFPKEGPSILRIQQVVRGDSAAYFCASSPPSQGTQYFGPGTRLTVL.

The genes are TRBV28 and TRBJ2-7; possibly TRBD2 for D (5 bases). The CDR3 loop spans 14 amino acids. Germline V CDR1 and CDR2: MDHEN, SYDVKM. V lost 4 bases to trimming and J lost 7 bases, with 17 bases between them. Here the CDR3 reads CASSSFQEVGEQYF. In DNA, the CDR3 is TGTGCCAGCAGTTCTTTTCAGGAGGTAGGGGAGCAGTACTTC.

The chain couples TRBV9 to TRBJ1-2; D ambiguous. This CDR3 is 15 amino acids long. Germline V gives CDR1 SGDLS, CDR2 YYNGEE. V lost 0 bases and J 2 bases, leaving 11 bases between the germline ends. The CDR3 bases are TGTGCCAGCAGCGTAGCAACGGGATTCAACTATGGCTACACCTTC. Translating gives CASSVATGFNYGYTF.

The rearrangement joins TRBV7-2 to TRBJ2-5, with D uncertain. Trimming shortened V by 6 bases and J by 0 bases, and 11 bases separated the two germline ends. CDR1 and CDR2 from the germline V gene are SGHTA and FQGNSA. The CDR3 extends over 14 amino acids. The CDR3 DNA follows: TGTGCCAGCAGTACCCGGCTAGACCAAGAGACCCAGTACTTC. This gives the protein CASSTRLDQETQYF.

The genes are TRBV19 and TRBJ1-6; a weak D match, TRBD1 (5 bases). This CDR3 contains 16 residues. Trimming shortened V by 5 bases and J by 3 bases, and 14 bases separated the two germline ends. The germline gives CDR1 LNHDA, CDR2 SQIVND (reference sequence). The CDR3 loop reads CASSLGGHIYNSPLHF. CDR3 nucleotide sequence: TGTGCCAGTAGTCTGGGAGGACATATCTATAATTCACCCCTCCACTTT.

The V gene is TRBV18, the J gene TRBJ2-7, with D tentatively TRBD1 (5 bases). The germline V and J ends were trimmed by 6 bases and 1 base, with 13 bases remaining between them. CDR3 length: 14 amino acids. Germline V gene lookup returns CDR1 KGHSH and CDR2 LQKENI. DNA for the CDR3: TGTGCCAGCTCCCCCTCCGGACAATCCTACGAGCAGTACTTC. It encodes CASSPSGQSYEQYF.

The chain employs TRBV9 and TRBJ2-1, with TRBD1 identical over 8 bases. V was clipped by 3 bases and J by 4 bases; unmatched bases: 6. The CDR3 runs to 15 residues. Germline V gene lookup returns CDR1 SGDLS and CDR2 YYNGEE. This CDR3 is CASSAGTGFYNEQFF. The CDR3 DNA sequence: TGTGCCAGCAGCGCCGGGACAGGATTTTACAATGAGCAGTTCTTC. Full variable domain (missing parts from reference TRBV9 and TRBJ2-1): DSGVTQTPKHLITATGQRVTLRCSPRSGDLSVYWYQQSLDQGLQFLIQYYNGEERAKGNILERFSAQQFPDLHSELNLSSLELGDSALYFCASSAGTGFYNEQFFGPGTRLTVL.

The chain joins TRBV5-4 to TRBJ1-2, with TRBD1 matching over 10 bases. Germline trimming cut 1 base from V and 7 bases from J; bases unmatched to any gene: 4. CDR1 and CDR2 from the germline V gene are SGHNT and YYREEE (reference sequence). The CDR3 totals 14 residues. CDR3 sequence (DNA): TGTGCCAGCAGCTTGAGGGACAGGGGCGGTGGCTACACCTTC. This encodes CASSLRDRGGGYTF.

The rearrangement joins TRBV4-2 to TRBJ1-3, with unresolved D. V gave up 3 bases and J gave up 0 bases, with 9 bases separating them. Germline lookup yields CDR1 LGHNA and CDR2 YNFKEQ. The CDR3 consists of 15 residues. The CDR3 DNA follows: TGTGCCAGCAGCCATCCCAGCGGCTCTGGAAACACCATATATTTT. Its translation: CASSHPSGSGNTIYF.

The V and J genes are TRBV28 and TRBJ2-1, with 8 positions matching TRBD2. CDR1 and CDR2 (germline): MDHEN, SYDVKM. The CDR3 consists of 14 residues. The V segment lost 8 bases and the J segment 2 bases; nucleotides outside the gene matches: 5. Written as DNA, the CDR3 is TGTGCCAGCCTACCGGGACTAGCCTACAATGAGCAGTTCTTC. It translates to CASLPGLAYNEQFF.

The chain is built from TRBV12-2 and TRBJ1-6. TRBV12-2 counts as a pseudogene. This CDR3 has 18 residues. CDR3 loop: CASRLGWSNGRINDSLHF. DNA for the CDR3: TGTGCAAGTCGCTTAGGATGGAGCAACGGCCGGATAAATGATTCCCTCCACTTT.

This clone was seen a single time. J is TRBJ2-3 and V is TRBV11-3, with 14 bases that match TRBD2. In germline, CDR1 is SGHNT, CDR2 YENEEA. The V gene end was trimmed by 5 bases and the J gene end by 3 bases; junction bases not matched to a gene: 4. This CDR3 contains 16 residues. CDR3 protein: CASSKRLAGGTDTQYF. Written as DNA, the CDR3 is TGTGCCAGCAGCAAAAGACTAGCGGGGGGGACAGATACGCAGTATTTT. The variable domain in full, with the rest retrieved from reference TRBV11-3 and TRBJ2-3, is EAGVVQSPRYKIIEKKQPVAFWCNPISGHNTLYWYLQNLGQGPELLIRYENEEAVDDSQLPKDRFSAERLKGVDSTLKIQPAELGDSAVYLCASSKRLAGGTDTQYFGPGTRLTVL.

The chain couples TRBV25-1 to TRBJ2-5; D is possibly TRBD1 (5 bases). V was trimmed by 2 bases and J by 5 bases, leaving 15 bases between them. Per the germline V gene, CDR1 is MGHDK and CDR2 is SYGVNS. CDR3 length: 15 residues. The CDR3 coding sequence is TGTGCCAGCAGTGAAGGGGCCCCGGAGATGGAGACCCAGTACTTC. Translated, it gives CASSEGAPEMETQYF.

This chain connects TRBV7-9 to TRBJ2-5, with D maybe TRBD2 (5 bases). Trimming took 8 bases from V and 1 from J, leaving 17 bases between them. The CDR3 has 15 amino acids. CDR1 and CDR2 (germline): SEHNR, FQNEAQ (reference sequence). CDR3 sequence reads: CASGRADGVQETQYF. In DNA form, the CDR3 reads TGTGCCAGCGGTCGAGCTGACGGGGTCCAAGAGACCCAGTACTTC.

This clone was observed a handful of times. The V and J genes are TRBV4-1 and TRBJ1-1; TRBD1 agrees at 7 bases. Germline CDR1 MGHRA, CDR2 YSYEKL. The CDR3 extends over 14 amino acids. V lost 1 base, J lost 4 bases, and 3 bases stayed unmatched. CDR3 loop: CASSQVSGGTEAFF. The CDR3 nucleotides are TGCGCCAGCAGCCAAGTGTCAGGGGGCACTGAAGCTTTCTTT.

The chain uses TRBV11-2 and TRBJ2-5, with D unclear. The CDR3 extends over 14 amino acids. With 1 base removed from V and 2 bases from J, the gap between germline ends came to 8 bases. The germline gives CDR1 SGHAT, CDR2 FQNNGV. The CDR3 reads CASSLGQIQETQYF. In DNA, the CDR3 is TGTGCCAGCAGCTTAGGGCAGATACAAGAGACCCAGTACTTC. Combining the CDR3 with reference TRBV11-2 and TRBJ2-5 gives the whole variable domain EAGVAQSPRYKIIEKRQSVAFWCNPISGHATLYWYQQILGQGPKLLIQFQNNGVVDDSQLPKDRFSAERLKGVDSTLKIQPAKLEDSAVYLCASSLGQIQETQYFGPGTRLLVL.

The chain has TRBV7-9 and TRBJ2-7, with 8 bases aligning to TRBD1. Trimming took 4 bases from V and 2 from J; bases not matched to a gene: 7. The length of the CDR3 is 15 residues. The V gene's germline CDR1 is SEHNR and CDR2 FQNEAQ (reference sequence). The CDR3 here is CASSSRDRPTYEQYF. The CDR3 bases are TGTGCCAGCAGCTCCCGGGACAGGCCCACCTACGAGCAGTACTTC. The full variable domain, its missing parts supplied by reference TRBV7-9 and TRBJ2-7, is DTGVSQNPRHKITKRGQNVTFRCDPISEHNRLYWYRQTLGQGPEFLTYFQNEAQLEKSRLLSDRFSAERPKGSFSTLEIQRTEQGDSAMYLCASSSRDRPTYEQYFGPGTRLTVT.

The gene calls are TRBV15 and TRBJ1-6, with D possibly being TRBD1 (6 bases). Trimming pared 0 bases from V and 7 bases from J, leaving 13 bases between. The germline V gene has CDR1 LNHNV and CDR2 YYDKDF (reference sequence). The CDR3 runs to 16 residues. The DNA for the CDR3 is TGTGCCACCAGCAGAGATAATGGACAGTTCAATTCACCCCTCCACTTT. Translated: CATSRDNGQFNSPLHF.

CDR3 in amino acids: CASSKGQGRETQYF. The CDR3 DNA reads TGTGCCAGTAGTAAGGGACAGGGAAGAGAGACCCAGTACTTC. The chain joins TRBV19 to TRBJ2-5; 9 bases map to TRBD1. CDR1 LNHDA and CDR2 SQIVND come from the germline V gene (reference sequence). This CDR3 has 14 residues. With 4 bases clipped from V and 4 bases from J, the junction kept 4 bases outside the gene matches.

The CDR3 DNA reads TGTGCCAGCAGTGAGAAAACAGGGGGTACCTACGAGCAGTACGTC. This encodes CASSEKTGGTYEQYV. This chain links TRBV6-1 with TRBJ2-7; 8 bases are a match to TRBD1. The CDR3 extends over 15 amino acids. Germline CDR1 and CDR2: MNHNS and SASEGT. J gave up 2 bases and V 3 bases, and 6 bases lay outside the gene matches.

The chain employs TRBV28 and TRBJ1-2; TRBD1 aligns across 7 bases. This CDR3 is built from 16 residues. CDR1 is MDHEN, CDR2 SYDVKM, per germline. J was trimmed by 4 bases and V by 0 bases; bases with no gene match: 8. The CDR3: CASSLWDLPGGYGYTF. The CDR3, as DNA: TGTGCCAGCAGTTTATGGGACCTGCCAGGGGGCTATGGCTACACCTTC.

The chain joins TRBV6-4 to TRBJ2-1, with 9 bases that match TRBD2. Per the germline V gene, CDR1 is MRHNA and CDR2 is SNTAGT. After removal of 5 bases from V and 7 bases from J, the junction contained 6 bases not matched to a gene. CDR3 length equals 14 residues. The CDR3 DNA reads TGTGCCAGCAGTCCGGGACTAGCAAGTAATGAGCAGTTCTTC. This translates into CASSPGLASNEQFF.

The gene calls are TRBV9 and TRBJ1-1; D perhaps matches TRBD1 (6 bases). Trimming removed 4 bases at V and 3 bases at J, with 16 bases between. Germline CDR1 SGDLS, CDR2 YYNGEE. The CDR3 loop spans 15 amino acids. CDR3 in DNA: TGTGCCAGCAGCTTAACAGGGAGGGAGTACACTGAAGCTTTCTTT. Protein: CASSLTGREYTEAFF. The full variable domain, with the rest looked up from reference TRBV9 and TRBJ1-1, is DSGVTQTPKHLITATGQRVTLRCSPRSGDLSVYWYQQSLDQGLQFLIQYYNGEERAKGNILERFSAQQFPDLHSELNLSSLELGDSALYFCASSLTGREYTEAFFGQGTRLTVV.

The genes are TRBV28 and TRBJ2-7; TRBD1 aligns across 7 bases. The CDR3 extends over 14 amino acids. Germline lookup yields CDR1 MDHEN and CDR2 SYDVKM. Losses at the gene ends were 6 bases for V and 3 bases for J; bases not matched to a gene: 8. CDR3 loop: CASSITGASYEQYF. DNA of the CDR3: TGTGCCAGCAGCATAACAGGGGCAAGCTACGAGCAGTACTTC.

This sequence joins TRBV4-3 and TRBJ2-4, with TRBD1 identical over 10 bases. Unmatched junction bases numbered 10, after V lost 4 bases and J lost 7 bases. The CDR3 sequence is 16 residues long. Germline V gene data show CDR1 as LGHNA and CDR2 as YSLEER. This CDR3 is CASSPVGGTGVNIQYF. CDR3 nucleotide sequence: TGCGCCAGCAGCCCGGTAGGAGGGACAGGGGTGAACATTCAGTACTTC.

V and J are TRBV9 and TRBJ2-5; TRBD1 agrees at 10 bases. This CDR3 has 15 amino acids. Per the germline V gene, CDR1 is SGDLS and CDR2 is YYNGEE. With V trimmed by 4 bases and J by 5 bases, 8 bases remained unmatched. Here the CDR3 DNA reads TGTGCCAGCAGCCCAGGTGGGACAGGGGAGGAGACCCAGTACTTC. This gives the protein CASSPGGTGEETQYF.

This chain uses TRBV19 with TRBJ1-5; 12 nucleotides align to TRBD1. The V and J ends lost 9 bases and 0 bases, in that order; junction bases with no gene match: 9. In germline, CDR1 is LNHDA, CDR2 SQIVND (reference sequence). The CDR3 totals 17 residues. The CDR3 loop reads CASSGQGAGFSNQPQHF. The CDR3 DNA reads TGTGCCAGCTCGGGACAGGGGGCGGGCTTTAGCAATCAGCCCCAGCATTTT. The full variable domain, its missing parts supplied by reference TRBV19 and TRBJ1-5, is DGGITQSPKYLFRKEGQNVTLSCEQNLNHDAMYWYRQDPGQGLRLIYYSQIVNDFQKGDIAEGYSVSREKKESFPLTVTSAQKNPTAFYLCASSGQGAGFSNQPQHFGDGTRLSIL.

The CDR3 loop reads CASRDRGLLYNSPLHF. In nucleotides, the CDR3 is TGTGCCAGCAGGGACAGGGGGCTCCTTTATAATTCACCCCTCCACTTT. J is TRBJ1-6 and V is TRBV27; 11 bases line up with TRBD1. Germline V gives CDR1 MNHEY, CDR2 SMNVEV (reference sequence). This CDR3 contains 16 residues. Trimming at V came to 6 bases and at J to 4 bases, leaving 5 bases not matched to a gene.